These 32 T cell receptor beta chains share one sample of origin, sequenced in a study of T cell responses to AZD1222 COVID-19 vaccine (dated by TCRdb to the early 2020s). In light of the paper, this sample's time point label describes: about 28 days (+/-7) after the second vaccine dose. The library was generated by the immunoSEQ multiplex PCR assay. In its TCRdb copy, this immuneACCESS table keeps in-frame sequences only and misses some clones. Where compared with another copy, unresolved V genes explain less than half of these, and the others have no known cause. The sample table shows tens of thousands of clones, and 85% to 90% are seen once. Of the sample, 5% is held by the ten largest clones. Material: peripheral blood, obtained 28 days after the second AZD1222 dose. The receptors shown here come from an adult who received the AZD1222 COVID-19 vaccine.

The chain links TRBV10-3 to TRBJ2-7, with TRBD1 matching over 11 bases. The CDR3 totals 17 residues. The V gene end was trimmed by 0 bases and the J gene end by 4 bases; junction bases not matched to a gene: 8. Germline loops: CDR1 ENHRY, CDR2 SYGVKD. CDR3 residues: CAISESPGTGGSYEQYF. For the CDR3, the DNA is TGTGCCATCAGTGAGTCGCCCGGGACAGGGGGGTCGTACGAGCAGTACTTC.

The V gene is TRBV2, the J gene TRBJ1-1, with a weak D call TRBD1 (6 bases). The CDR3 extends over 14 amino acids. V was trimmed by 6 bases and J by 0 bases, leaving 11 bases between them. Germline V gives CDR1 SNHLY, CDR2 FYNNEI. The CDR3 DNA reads TGTGCCAGCAGAGACAGGCGTCTGAACACTGAAGCTTTCTTT. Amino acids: CASRDRRLNTEAFF.

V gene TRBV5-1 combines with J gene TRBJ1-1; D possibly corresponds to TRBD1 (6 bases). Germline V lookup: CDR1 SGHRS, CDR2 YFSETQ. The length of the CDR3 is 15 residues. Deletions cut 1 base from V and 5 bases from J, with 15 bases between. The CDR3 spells CASSLMGARGTEAFF. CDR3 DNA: TGCGCCAGCAGCTTGATGGGGGCCCGGGGGACTGAAGCTTTCTTT.

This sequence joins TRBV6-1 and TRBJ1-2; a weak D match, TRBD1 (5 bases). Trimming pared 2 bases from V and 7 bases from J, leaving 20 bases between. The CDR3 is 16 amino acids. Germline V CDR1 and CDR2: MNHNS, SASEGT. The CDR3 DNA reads TGTGCCAGCAGTGAACATCGCGGAACAGGCCAGGTTGGCTACACCTTC. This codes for CASSEHRGTGQVGYTF.

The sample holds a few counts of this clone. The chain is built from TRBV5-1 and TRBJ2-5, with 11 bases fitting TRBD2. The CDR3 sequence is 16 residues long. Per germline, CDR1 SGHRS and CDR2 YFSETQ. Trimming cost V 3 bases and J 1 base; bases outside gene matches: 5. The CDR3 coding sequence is TGCGCCAGCAGCTCTAGCGGGGGGACCCTCCAAGAGACCCAGTACTTC. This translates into CASSSSGGTLQETQYF.

This CDR3 is CASSLVGTGTSNQPQHF. The DNA for the CDR3 is TGTGCCAGCAGCTTAGTGGGGACAGGGACGAGCAATCAGCCCCAGCATTTT. This chain joins TRBV7-8 and TRBJ1-5; 9 bases match TRBD1. CDR3 length: 17 amino acids. Germline V gene lookup returns CDR1 SGHVS and CDR2 FQNEAQ. Trimming took 1 base from V and 1 from J; bases not matched to a gene: 5.

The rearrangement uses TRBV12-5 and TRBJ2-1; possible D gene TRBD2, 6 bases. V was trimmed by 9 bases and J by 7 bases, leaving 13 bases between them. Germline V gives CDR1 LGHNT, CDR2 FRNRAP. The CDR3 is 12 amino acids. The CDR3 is CASRSGVNEQFF. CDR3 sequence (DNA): TGTGCTAGCCGTTCGGGGGTTAATGAGCAGTTCTTC.

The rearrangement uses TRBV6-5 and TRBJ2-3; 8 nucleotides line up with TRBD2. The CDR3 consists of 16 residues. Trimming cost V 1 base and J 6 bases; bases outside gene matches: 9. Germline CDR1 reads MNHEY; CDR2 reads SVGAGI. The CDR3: CASSYFGGGRGDTQYF. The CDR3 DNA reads TGTGCCAGCAGTTACTTCGGGGGGGGGCGAGGTGATACGCAGTATTTT.

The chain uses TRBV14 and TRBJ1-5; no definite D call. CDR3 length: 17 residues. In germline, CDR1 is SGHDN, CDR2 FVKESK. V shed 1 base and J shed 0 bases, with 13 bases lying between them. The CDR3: CASSQGPRQYSNQPQHF. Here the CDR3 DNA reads TGTGCCAGCAGCCAAGGACCACGGCAGTATAGCAATCAGCCCCAGCATTTT.

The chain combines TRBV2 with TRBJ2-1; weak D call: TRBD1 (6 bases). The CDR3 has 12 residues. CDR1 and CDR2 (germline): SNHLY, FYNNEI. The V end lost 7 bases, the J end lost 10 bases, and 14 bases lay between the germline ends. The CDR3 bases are TGTGCCAGCAAAAGGTTTCAGGGGGAGCAGTTCTTC. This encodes CASKRFQGEQFF.

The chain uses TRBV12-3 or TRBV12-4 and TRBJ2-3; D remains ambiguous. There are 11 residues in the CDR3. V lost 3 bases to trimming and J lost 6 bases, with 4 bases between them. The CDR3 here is CASSFFDTQYF. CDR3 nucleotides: TGTGCCAGCAGTTTTTTTGATACGCAGTATTTT.

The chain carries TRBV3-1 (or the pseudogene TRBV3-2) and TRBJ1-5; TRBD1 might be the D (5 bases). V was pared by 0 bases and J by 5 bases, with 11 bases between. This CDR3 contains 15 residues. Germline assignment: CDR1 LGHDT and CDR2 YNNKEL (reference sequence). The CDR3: CASSQDTGGDQPQHF. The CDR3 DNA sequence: TGTGCCAGCAGCCAAGATACCGGGGGAGATCAGCCCCAGCATTTT.

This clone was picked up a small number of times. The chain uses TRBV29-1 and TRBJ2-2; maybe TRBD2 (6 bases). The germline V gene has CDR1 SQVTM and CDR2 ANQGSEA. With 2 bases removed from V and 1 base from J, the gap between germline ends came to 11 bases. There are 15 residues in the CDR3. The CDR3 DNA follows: TGCAGCGTTGAATCAGGGCGGGGGAACACCGGGGAGCTGTTTTTT. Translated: CSVESGRGNTGELFF.

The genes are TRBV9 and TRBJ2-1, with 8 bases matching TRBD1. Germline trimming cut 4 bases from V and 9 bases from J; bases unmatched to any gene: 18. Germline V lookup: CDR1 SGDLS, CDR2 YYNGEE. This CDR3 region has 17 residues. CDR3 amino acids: CASSPTGQDYFYGEQFF. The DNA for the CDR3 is TGTGCCAGCAGCCCGACGGGACAGGACTATTTTTACGGTGAGCAGTTCTTC.

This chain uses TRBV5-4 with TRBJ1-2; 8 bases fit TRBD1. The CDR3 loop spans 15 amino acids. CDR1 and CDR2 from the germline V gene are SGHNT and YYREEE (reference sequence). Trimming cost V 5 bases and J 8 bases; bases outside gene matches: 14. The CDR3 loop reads CASSHRDRSSSGYTF. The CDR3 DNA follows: TGTGCCAGCAGTCACCGGGACAGGTCTTCTTCGGGCTACACCTTC. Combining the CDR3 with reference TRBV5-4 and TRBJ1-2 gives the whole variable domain ETGVTQSPTHLIKTRGQQVTLRCSSQSGHNTVSWYQQALGQGPQFIFQYYREEENGRGNFPPRFSGLQFPNYSSELNVNALELDDSALYLCASSHRDRSSSGYTFGSGTRLTVV.

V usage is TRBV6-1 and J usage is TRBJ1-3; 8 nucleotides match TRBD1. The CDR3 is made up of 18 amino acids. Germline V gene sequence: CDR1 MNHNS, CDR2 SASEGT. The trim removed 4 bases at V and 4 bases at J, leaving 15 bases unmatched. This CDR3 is CASSAQGANTYNGNTIYF. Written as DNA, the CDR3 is TGTGCCAGCAGTGCGCAGGGGGCGAATACCTATAACGGAAACACCATATATTTT.

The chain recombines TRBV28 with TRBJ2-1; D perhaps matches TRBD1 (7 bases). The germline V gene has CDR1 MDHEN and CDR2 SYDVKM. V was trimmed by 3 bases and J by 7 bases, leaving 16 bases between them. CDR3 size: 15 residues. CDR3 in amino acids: CASSFGQGGRNEQFF. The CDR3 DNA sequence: TGTGCCAGCAGTTTTGGGCAGGGGGGTCGGAATGAGCAGTTCTTC.

CDR3 loop: CASSPLSGYYGYTF. CDR3 bases: TGTGCCAGCAGCCCCCTGTCGGGGTACTATGGCTACACCTTC. The rearrangement links TRBV11-2 to TRBJ1-2; no firm D call. The CDR3 is 14 residues long. Germline lookup yields CDR1 SGHAT and CDR2 FQNNGV. Trimming took 5 bases from V and 3 from J, leaving 13 bases between them.

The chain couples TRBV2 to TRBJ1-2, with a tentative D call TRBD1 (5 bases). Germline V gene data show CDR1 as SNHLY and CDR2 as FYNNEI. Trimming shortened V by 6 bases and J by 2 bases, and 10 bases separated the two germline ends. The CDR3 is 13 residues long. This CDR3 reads CASRRDYNYGYTF. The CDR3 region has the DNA TGTGCCAGCAGGAGGGACTACAACTATGGCTACACCTTC.

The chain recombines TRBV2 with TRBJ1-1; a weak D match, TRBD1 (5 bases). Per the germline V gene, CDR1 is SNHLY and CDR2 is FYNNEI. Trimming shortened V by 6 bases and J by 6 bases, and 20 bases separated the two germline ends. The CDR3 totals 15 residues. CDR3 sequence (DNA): TGTGCCAGCAGATCCTCCGCGGGGGTCGGGGCTGAAGCTTTCTTT. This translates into CASRSSAGVGAEAFF.

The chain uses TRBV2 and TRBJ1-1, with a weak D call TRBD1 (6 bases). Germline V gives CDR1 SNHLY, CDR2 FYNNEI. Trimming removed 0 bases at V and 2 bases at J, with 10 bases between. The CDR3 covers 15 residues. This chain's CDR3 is CASSEAGRGNTEAFF. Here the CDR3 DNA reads TGTGCCAGCAGTGAAGCCGGCAGGGGTAACACTGAAGCTTTCTTT.

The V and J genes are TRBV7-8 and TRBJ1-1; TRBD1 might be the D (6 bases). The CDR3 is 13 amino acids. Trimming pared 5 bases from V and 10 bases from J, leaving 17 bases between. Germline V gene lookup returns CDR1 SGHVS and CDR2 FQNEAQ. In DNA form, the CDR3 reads TGTGCCAGCAGCAGGTCGAGAAGGGGGACAGCTTTCTTT. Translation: CASSRSRRGTAFF.

This CDR3 is CATSDLYEQFF. CDR3 bases: TGTGCCACCAGTGATTTGTATGAGCAGTTCTTC. The chain combines TRBV24-1 with TRBJ2-1, with D unresolved. The germline gives CDR1 KGHDR, CDR2 SFDVKD. The germline V and J ends were trimmed by 0 bases and 8 bases, with 1 base remaining between them. CDR3 size: 11 residues.

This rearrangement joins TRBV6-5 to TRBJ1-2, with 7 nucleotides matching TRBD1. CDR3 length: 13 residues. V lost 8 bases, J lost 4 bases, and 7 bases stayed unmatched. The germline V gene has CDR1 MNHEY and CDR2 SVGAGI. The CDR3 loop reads CASSEGGPYGYTF. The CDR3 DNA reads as TGTGCCAGCTCGGAAGGGGGCCCCTATGGCTACACCTTC.

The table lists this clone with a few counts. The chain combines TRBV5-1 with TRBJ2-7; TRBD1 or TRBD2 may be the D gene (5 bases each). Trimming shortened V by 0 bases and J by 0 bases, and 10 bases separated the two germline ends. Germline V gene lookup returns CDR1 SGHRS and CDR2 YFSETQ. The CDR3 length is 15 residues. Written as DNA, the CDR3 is TGCGCCAGCAGCTTGGGGTGGGGGAGCTCCTACGAGCAGTACTTC. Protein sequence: CASSLGWGSSYEQYF. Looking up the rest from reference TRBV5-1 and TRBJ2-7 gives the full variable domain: KAGVTQTPRYLIKTRGQQVTLSCSPISGHRSVSWYQQTPGQGLQFLFEYFSETQRNKGNFPGRFSGRQFSNSRSEMNVSTLELGDSALYLCASSLGWGSSYEQYFGPGTRLTVT.

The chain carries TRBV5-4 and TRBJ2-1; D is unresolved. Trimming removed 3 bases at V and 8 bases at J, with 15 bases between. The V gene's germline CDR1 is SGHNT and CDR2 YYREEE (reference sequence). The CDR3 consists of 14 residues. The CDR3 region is CASSSPAGSHEQFF. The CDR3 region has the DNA TGTGCCAGCAGCTCTCCGGCCGGTAGCCATGAGCAGTTCTTC.

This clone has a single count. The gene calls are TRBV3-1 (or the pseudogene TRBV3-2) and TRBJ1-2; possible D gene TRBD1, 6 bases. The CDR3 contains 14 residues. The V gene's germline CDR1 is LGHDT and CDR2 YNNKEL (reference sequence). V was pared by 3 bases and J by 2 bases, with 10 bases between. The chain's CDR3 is CASSQGGQNYGYTF. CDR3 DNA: TGTGCCAGCAGCCAGGGGGGACAAAACTATGGCTACACCTTC.

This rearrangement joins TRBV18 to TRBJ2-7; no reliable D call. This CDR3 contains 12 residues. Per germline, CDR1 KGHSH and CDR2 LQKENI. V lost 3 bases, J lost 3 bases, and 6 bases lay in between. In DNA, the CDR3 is TGTGCCAGCTCACCTGGGAACTACGAGCAGTACTTC. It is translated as CASSPGNYEQYF.

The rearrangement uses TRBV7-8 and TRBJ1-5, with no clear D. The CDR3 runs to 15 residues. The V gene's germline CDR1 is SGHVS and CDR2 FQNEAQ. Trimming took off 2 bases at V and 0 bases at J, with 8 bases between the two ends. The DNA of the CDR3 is TGTGCCAGCAGCTTAAACCAGAATAGCAATCAGCCCCAGCATTTT. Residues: CASSLNQNSNQPQHF.

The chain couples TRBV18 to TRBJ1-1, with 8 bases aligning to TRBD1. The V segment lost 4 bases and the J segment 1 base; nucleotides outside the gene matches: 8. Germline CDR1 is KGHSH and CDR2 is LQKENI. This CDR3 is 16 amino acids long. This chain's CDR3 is CASSLQQGVSNTEAFF. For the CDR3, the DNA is TGTGCCAGCTCACTTCAACAGGGGGTATCGAACACTGAAGCTTTCTTT.

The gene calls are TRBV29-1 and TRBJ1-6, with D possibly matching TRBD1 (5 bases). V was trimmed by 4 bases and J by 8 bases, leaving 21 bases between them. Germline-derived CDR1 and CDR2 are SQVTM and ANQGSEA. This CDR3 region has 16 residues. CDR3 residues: CSVVVTGTARDSPLHF. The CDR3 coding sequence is TGCAGCGTTGTGGTTACCGGGACGGCACGGGATTCACCCCTCCACTTT.

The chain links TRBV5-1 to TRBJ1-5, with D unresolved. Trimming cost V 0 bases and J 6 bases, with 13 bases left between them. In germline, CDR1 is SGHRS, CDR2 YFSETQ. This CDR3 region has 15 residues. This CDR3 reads CASSLEGIAGQPQHF. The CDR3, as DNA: TGCGCCAGCAGCTTGGAAGGGATCGCGGGTCAGCCCCAGCATTTT.